This T cell receptor beta chain came from a study of blood T cell repertoires in COVID-19. Per the authors' pipeline: Estimates of nucleated cell counts were drawn from the amplification of reference gene primers. Measured with immunoSEQ multiplex PCR; TCRdb has only the in-frame clones, and not every one. The V and J calls and clone size come from that table; D and trimming were worked out from the DNA. The sample yields fewer than 300,000 clones, under 90% seen once. Residents of about two dozen US areas, aged roughly 18 to 89 years, made up the participants. Clinical history as reported by participants underpinned cohort assignment. Recovery among Cohort 3 donors was established by two negative PCRs, clearance, or symptom resolution. Sequencing was performed on PBMCs or T cells enriched from blood (not recorded which). The origin of this receptor is a man aged 18 to 30 who had recovered from COVID-19.

CDR3: CASSGLPPGQGRYSNQPQHF. As DNA, the CDR3 is TGTGCCAGCAGTGGTCTTCCTCCGGGACAGGGCCGTTATAGCAATCAGCCCCAGCATTTT. V and J are TRBV6-1 and TRBJ1-5; 9 bases align to TRBD1. Germline V lookup: CDR1 MNHNS, CDR2 SASEGT. The CDR3 contains 20 residues. The trim removed 4 bases at V and 0 bases at J, leaving 16 bases unmatched.